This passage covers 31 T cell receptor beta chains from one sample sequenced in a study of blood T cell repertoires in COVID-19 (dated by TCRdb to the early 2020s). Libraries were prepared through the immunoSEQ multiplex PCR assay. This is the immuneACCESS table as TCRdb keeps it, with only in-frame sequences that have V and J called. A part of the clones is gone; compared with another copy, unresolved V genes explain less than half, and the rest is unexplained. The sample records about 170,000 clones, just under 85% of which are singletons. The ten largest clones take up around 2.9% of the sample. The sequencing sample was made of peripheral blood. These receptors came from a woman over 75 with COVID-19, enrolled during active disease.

The CDR3 protein is CASRTARDRGKGSYEQYF. DNA for the CDR3: TGTGCCAGCAGAACCGCCCGGGACAGGGGGAAGGGCTCCTACGAGCAGTACTTC. V gene TRBV28 combines with J gene TRBJ2-7; 11 positions match TRBD1. The V segment lost 6 bases and the J segment 0 bases; nucleotides outside the gene matches: 13. Germline V gene lookup returns CDR1 MDHEN and CDR2 SYDVKM. The CDR3 is 18 amino acids.

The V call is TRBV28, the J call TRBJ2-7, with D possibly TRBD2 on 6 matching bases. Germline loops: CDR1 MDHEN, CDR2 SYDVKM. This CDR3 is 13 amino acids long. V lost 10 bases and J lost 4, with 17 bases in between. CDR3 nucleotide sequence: TGTGCCACCCGCCGGCAGGGACTTTACGAGCAGTACTTC. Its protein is CATRRQGLYEQYF.

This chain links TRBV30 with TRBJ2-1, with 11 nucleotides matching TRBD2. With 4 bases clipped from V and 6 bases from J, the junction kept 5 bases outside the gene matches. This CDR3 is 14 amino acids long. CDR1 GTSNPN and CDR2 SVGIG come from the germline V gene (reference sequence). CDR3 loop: CAWNSGGAGNEQFF. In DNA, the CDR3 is TGTGCCTGGAATAGCGGGGGGGCAGGCAATGAGCAGTTCTTC.

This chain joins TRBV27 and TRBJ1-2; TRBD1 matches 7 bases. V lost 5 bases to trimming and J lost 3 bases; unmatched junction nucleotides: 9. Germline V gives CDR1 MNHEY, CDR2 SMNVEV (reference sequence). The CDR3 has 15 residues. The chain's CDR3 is CASSNRAGGYYGYTF. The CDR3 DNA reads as TGTGCCAGCAGTAATCGGGCAGGGGGTTACTATGGCTACACCTTC.

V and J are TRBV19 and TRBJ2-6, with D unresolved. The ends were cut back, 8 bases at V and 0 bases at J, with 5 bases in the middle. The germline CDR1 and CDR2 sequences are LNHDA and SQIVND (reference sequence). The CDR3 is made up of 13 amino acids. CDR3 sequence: CASRSSGANVLTF. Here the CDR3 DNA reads TGTGCCAGTCGGAGCTCTGGGGCCAACGTCCTGACTTTC.

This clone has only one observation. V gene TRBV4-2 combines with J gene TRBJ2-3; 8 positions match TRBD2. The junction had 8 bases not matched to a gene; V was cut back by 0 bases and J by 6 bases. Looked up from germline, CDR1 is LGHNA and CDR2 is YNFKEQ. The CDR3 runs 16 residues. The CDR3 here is CASSQEEYGGADTQYF. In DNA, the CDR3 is TGTGCCAGCAGCCAAGAGGAGTACGGGGGGGCCGATACGCAGTATTTT.

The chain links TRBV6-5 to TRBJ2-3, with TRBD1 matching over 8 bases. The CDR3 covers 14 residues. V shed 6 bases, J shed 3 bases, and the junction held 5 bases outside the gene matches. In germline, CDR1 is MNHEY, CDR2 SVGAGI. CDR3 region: CASRLRGRTDTQYF. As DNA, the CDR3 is TGTGCCAGCAGGCTCAGGGGGCGGACAGATACGCAGTATTTT.

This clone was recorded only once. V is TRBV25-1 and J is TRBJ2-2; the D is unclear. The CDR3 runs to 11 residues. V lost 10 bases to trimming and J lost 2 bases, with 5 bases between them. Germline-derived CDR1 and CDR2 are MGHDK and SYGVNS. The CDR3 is CATLNTGELFF. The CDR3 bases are TGTGCCACCCTAAACACCGGGGAGCTGTTTTTT.

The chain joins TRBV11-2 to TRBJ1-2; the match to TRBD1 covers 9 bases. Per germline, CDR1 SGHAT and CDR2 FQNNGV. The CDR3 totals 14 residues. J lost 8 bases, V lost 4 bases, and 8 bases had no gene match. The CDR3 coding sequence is TGTGCCAGCAGCTCTTGGGACAGGGTCGGAGGCTACACCTTC. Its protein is CASSSWDRVGGYTF.

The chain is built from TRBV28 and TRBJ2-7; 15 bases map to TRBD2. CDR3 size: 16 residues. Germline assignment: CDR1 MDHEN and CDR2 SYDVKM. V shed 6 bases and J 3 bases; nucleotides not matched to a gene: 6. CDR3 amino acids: CASSPGLAGGLYEQYF. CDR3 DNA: TGTGCCAGCAGCCCGGGACTAGCGGGAGGTCTCTACGAGCAGTACTTC.

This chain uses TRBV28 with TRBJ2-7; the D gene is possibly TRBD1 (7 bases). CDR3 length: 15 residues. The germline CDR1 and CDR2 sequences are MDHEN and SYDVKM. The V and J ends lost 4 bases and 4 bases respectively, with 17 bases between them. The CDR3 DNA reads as TGTGCCAGCAGTTATTGGAGGGGGCAAACTTACGAGCAGTACTTC. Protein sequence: CASSYWRGQTYEQYF.

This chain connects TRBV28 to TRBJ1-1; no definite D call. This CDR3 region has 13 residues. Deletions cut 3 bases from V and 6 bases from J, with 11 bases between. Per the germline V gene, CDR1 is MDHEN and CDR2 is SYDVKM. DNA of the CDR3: TGTGCCAGCAGTTTCCCTATGAGGGCTGAAGCTTTCTTT. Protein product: CASSFPMRAEAFF.

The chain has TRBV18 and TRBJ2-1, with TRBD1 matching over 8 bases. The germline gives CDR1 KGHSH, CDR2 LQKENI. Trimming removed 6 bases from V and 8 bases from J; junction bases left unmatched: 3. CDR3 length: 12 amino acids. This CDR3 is CASSTTGDEQFF. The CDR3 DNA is TGTGCCAGCTCCACGACAGGGGATGAGCAGTTCTTC.

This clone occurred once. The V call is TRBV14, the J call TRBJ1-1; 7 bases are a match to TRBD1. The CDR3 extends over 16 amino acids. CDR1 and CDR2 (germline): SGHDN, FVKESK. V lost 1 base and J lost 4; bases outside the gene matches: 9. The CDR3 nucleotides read TGTGCCAGCAGCCAAGGACGACAGGGCAGTCCCACTGAAGCTTTCTTT. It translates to CASSQGRQGSPTEAFF. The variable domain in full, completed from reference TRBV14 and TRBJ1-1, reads EAGVTQFPSHSVIEKGQTVTLRCDPISGHDNLYWYRRVMGKEIKFLLHFVKESKQDESGMPNNRFLAERTGGTYSTLKVQPAELEDSGVYFCASSQGRQGSPTEAFFGQGTRLTVV.

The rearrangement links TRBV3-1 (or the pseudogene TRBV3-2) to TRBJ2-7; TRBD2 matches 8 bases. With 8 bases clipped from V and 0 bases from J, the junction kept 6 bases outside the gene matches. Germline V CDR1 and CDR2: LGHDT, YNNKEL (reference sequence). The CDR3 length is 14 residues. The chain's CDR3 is CASRSGGSSYEQYF. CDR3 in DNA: TGTGCCAGCCGGAGCGGGGGCAGCTCCTACGAGCAGTACTTC.

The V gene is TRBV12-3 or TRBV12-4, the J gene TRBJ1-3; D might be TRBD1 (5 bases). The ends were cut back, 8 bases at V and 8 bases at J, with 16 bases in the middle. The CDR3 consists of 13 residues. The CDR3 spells CASLYQGRDTIYF. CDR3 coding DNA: TGTGCCAGCCTTTACCAGGGAAGAGACACCATATATTTT.

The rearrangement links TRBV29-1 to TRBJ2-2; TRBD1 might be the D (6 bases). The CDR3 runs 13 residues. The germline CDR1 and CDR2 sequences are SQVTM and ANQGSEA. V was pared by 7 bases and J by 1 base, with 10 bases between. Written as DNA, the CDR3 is TGCAGCGCGGACAGAGAGAACACCGGGGAGCTGTTTTTT. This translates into CSADRENTGELFF.

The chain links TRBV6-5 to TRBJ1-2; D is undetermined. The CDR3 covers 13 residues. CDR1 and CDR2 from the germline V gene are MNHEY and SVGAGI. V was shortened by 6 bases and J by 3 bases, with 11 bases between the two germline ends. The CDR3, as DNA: TGTGCCAGCAGCCTTCCGGGGTACTATGGCTACACCTTC. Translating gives CASSLPGYYGYTF.

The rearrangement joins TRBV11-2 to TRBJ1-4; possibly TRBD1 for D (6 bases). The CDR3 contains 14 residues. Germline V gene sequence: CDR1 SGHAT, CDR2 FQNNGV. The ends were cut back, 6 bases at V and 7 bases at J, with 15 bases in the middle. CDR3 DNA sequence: TGTGCCAGCAGATCCGGGACATTGGGTGAAAAACTGTTTTTT. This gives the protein CASRSGTLGEKLFF.

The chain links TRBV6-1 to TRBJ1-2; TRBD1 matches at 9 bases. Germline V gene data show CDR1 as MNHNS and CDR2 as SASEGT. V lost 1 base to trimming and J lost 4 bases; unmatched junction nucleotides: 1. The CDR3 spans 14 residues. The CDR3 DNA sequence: TGTGCCAGCAGTGAAGGGACAGGGGTCTATGGCTACACCTTC. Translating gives CASSEGTGVYGYTF.

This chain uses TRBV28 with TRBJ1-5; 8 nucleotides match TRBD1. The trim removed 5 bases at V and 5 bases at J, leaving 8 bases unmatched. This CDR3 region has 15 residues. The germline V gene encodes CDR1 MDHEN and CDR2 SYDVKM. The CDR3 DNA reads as TGTGCCAGCAGTGAAGGAGACAGGGGCTATCAGCCCCAGCATTTT. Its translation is CASSEGDRGYQPQHF.

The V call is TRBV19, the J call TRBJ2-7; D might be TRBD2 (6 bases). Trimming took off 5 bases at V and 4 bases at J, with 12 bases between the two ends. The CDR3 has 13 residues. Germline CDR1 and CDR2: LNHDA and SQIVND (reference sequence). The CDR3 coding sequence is TGTGCCAGTAGTCGCGCGGGAAGGTACGAGCAGTACTTC. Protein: CASSRAGRYEQYF.

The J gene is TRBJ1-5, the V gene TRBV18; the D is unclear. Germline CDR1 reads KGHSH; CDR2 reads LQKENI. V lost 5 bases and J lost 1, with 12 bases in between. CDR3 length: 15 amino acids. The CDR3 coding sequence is TGTGCCAGCTCATCCCTCGGAGGGAGCAATCAGCCCCAGCATTTT. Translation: CASSSLGGSNQPQHF.

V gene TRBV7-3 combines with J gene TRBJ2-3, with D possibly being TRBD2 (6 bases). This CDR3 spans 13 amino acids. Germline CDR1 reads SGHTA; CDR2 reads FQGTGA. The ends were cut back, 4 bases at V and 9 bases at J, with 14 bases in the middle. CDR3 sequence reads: CASSSFGAGTQYF. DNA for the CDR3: TGTGCCAGCAGCTCCTTCGGGGCGGGAACGCAGTATTTT. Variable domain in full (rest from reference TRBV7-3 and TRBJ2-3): GAGVSQTPSNKVTEKGKYVELRCDPISGHTALYWYRQSLGQGPEFLIYFQGTGAADDSGLPNDRFFAVRPEGSVSTLKIQRTERGDSAVYLCASSSFGAGTQYFGPGTRLTVL.

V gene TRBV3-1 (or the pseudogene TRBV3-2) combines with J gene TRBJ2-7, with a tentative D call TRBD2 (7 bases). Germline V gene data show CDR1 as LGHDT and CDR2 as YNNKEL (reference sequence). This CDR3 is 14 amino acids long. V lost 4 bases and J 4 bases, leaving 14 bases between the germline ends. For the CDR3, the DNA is TGTGCCAGCAGCCCGATAGGGGGAGGGTACGAGCAGTACTTC. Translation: CASSPIGGGYEQYF.

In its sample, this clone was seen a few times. CDR3 sequence: CASGPRLADGELFF. The CDR3 region has the DNA TGTGCTAGTGGCCCTCGACTAGCGGACGGGGAGCTGTTTTTT. This chain uses TRBV12-5 with TRBJ2-2, with 9 bases lining up with TRBD2. The germline V gene encodes CDR1 LGHNT and CDR2 FRNRAP. The CDR3 spans 14 residues. The V segment lost 6 bases and the J segment 7 bases; nucleotides outside the gene matches: 6. The variable domain in full, with the rest retrieved from reference TRBV12-5 and TRBJ2-2, is DARVTQTPRHKVTEMGQEVTMRCQPILGHNTVFWYRQTMMQGLELLAYFRNRAPLDDSGMPKDRFSAEMPDATLATLKIQPSEPRDSAVYFCASGPRLADGELFFGEGSRLTVL.

The CDR3 sequence: CASSSRLAAYNEQFF. Here the CDR3 DNA reads TGTGCCAGCAGCTCCCGACTAGCGGCGTACAATGAGCAGTTCTTC. This chain links TRBV3-1 (or the pseudogene TRBV3-2) with TRBJ2-1, with 9 nucleotides matching TRBD2. CDR1 is LGHDT, CDR2 YNNKEL, per germline (reference sequence). The CDR3 is 15 residues long. The V segment lost 5 bases and the J segment 4 bases; nucleotides outside the gene matches: 6.

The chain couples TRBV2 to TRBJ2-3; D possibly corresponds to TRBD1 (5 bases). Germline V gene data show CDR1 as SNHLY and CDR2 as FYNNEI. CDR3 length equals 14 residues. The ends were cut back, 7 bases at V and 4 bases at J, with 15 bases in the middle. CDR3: CASNPIGDPDTQYF. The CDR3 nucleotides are TGTGCCAGCAATCCCATAGGGGATCCAGATACGCAGTATTTT.

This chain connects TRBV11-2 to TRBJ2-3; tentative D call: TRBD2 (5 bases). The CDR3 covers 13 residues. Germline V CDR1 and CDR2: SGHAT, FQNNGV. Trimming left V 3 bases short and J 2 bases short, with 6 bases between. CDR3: CASSLGDTDTQYF. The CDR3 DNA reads TGTGCCAGCAGCTTGGGAGACACAGATACGCAGTATTTT.

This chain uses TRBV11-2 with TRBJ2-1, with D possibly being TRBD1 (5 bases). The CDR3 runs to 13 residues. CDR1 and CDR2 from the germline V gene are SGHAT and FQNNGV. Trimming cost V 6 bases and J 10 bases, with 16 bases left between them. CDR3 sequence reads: CASRIEWGDEQFF. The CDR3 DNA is TGTGCCAGCAGGATCGAGTGGGGCGACGAGCAGTTCTTC.

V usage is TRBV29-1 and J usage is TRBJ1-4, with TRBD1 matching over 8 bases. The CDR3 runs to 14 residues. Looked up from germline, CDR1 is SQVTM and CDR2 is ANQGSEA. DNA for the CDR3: TGCACCGTAGGAAGGGGGACAGGTGGTGAAAAACTGTTTTTT. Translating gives CTVGRGTGGEKLFF.